The 13 T cell receptor beta chains in this list originate from one sample, sequenced in a study of blood T cell repertoires in COVID-19. TCRdb's table, derived via immunoSEQ multiplex PCR, lists solely in-frame clones and lacks some. This sample carries about 140,000 clones, approximately 87% of them seen once, and the ten largest clones take less than 10%. Sequencing was done on a sample of peripheral blood. The receptors shown here come from a woman between 50 and 59 years old with active or convalescent COVID-19.

This clone has only one observation. The rearrangement links TRBV30 to TRBJ2-7, with unresolved D. The ends were cut back, 0 bases at V and 5 bases at J, with 8 bases in the middle. The germline V gene has CDR1 GTSNPN and CDR2 SVGIG (reference sequence). The length of the CDR3 is 12 residues. The CDR3 reads CAWSVRSDEQYF. The DNA for the CDR3 is TGTGCCTGGAGTGTACGGAGTGACGAGCAGTACTTC. The variable domain in full, with the rest retrieved from reference TRBV30 and TRBJ2-7, is SQTIHQWPATLVQPVGSPLSLECTVEGTSNPNLYWYRQAAGRGLQLLFYSVGIGQISSEVPQNLSASRPQDRQFILSSKKLLLSDSGFYLCAWSVRSDEQYFGPGTRLTVT.

The rearrangement joins TRBV27 to TRBJ2-5, with 11 bases lining up with TRBD2. The germline gives CDR1 MNHEY, CDR2 SMNVEV (reference sequence). Trimming cost V 5 bases and J 4 bases; bases outside gene matches: 6. This CDR3 is 15 amino acids long. DNA of the CDR3: TGTGCCAGCAGTACCCTAGCGGGAGGAGTAGAGACCCAGTACTTC. Translation gives CASSTLAGGVETQYF.

The chain employs TRBV7-2 and TRBJ2-7; D is possibly TRBD2 (6 bases). This CDR3 comprises 16 residues. The germline V gene has CDR1 SGHTA and CDR2 FQGNSA. V lost 2 bases and J 3 bases, leaving 17 bases between the germline ends. The CDR3 coding sequence is TGTGCCAGCAGCTTAACGGGGGTAACCGACCTCTACGAGCAGTACTTC. It is translated as CASSLTGVTDLYEQYF.

DNA for the CDR3: TGTGCTAGTGGACCCGGGACAGTTTATGGCTACACCTTC. It specifies CASGPGTVYGYTF. The chain recombines TRBV12-5 with TRBJ1-2; 7 bases fit TRBD1. From germline, CDR1 is LGHNT and CDR2 FRNRAP. Trimming took 6 bases from V and 5 from J; bases not matched to a gene: 6. This CDR3 spans 13 amino acids.

This chain joins TRBV5-1 and TRBJ1-2, with a tentative D call TRBD1 (6 bases). CDR3 size: 15 residues. Germline V gene data show CDR1 as SGHRS and CDR2 as YFSETQ. Trimming pared 3 bases from V and 7 bases from J, leaving 19 bases between. The chain's CDR3 is CASSSMGRQAGGYTF. The CDR3 coding sequence is TGCGCCAGCAGCTCAATGGGCCGACAGGCCGGTGGCTACACCTTC.

The chain couples TRBV6-5 to TRBJ1-2; D not certain. Germline V gives CDR1 MNHEY, CDR2 SVGAGI. This CDR3 is built from 15 residues. V lost 0 bases to trimming and J lost 4 bases, with 12 bases between them. The CDR3 loop reads CASSYSPGFFYGYTF. The CDR3 DNA follows: TGTGCCAGCAGTTACTCGCCAGGATTCTTCTATGGCTACACCTTC.

V and J are TRBV18 and TRBJ1-5; D is uncertain. Trimming cost V 2 bases and J 4 bases, with 12 bases left between them. CDR1 and CDR2 from the germline V gene are KGHSH and LQKENI. The CDR3 totals 15 residues. The CDR3 sequence: CASSPFGTDNQPQHF. The CDR3 DNA is TGTGCCAGCTCACCATTCGGAACAGATAATCAGCCCCAGCATTTT.

The chain joins TRBV19 to TRBJ2-2; D may be TRBD1 (6 bases). V was cut by 11 bases and J by 1 base, with 14 bases left in between. Germline V gives CDR1 LNHDA, CDR2 SQIVND (reference sequence). The length of the CDR3 is 14 residues. CDR3 loop: CACKEQGNTGELFF. The DNA for the CDR3 is TGTGCCTGTAAGGAACAGGGGAACACCGGGGAGCTGTTTTTT.

The chain has TRBV6-5 and TRBJ2-1, with TRBD2 identical over 10 bases. The germline CDR1 and CDR2 sequences are MNHEY and SVGAGI. V lost 9 bases and J lost 6; bases outside the gene matches: 11. The CDR3 spans 15 residues. CDR3 coding DNA: TGTGCCAGTCGTCTAGCGGGAGCTATAAGCAATGAGCAGTTCTTC. This codes for CASRLAGAISNEQFF.

The chain couples TRBV10-1 to TRBJ2-7, with D perhaps TRBD1 (6 bases). The CDR3 is 13 residues long. The V and J ends lost 5 bases and 1 base respectively, with 9 bases between them. Germline CDR1 WNHNN, CDR2 SYGVQD (reference sequence). The CDR3 coding sequence is TGCGCCAGCAGTTCGGGGACATCCTACGAGCAGTACTTC. Encoded protein: CASSSGTSYEQYF.

This clone came up once. CDR3 region: CASSYSWGVETEAFF. The CDR3, as DNA: TGTGCCAGCAGTTACTCATGGGGGGTCGAAACTGAAGCTTTCTTT. J is TRBJ1-1 and V is TRBV6-5; weak D call: TRBD1 (5 bases). Per germline, CDR1 MNHEY and CDR2 SVGAGI. V was shortened by 0 bases and J by 5 bases, with 13 bases between the two germline ends. The CDR3 sequence is 15 residues long.

This clone was seen just once. This chain joins TRBV27 and TRBJ1-4; D unresolved. The CDR3 has 16 residues. Trimming removed 7 bases at V and 1 base at J, with 16 bases between. In germline, CDR1 is MNHEY, CDR2 SMNVEV (reference sequence). The CDR3 bases are TGTGCCAGCACTACCAAGCAACGGGGAACTAATGAAAAACTGTTTTTT. Translation gives CASTTKQRGTNEKLFF.

The chain uses TRBV6-5 and TRBJ1-1; no reliable D call. The V and J ends lost 1 base and 1 base respectively, with 4 bases between them. This CDR3 has 13 residues. Germline loops: CDR1 MNHEY, CDR2 SVGAGI. CDR3 loop: CASSYYSNTEAFF. The CDR3 bases are TGTGCCAGCAGTTACTACTCGAACACTGAAGCTTTCTTT.